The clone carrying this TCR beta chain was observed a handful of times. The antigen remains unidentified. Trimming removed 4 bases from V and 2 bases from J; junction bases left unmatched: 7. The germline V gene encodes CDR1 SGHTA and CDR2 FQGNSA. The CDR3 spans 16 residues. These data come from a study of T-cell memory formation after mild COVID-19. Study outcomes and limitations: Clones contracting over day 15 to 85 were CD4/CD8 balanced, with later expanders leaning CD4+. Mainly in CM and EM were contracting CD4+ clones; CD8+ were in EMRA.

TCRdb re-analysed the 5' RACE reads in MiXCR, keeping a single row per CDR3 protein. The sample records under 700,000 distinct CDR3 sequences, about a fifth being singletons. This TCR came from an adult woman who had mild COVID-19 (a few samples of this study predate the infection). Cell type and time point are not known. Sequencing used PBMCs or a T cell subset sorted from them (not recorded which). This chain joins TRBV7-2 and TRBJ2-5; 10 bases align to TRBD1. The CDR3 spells CASSSVDRGRQETQYF. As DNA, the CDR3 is TGTGCCAGCAGCTCCGTCGACAGGGGGCGTCAAGAGACCCAGTACTTC.